This T cell receptor (beta chain) was captured in a study of blood T cell repertoires in COVID-19. Study context: In each case, the material was cDNA or gDNA derived from T cells, B-cell-depleted T cells, or PBMCs.

Germline values: CDR1 LNHDA, CDR2 SQIVND (reference sequence). Trimming took off 6 bases at V and 2 bases at J, with 13 bases between the two ends. The CDR3 consists of 15 residues. Seattle participants joined during active infection and were tracked over time. The authors' processing: Estimation of nucleated cell counts relied on the amplification of reference gene primers. Here immunoSEQ multiplex PCR was the method, and the copy in TCRdb shows in-frame clones only, minus some. The V and J calls and clone size come from that table; D and trimming were worked out from the DNA. Of under 300,000 clones in the sample, approximately 84% were seen once.

This chain uses TRBV19 with TRBJ2-2; a weak D match, TRBD1 (6 bases). The sample taken for sequencing was peripheral blood. The origin of this receptor is a human donor with COVID-19, enrolled during active disease. The donor label of this sample is uncertain. DNA for the CDR3: TGTGCCAGTAGCCCCGAGGACAGAAACACCGGGGAGCTGTTTTTT. Translating gives CASSPEDRNTGELFF.